This record covers a single TCR beta chain. Researchers sorted participants into cohorts using their self-reported clinical history. Per the original data handling: Amplifying reference gene primers gave estimates of nucleated cell counts. This table comes from immunoSEQ multiplex PCR, and its TCRdb copy is limited to in-frame clones, with some not included. The V and J calls and clone size are taken from that table; D and trimming were inferred from the DNA. The sample includes 200,000 to 250,000 clones, about 91% of them seen just once. This specimen belongs to a study of blood T cell repertoires in COVID-19. Whole-study context: The United States, Italy and Spain were the sources of the acute and convalescent COVID-19 samples. PBMCs, B-cell-depleted T cells, or T cells were the source of the cDNA or gDNA that made up the material.

The V end lost 3 bases, the J end lost 4 bases, and 15 bases lay between the germline ends. The CDR3 sequence is 16 residues long. Germline V gene lookup returns CDR1 SGHVS and CDR2 FQNEAQ. The chain has TRBV7-8 and TRBJ2-2, with no clear D. The sequenced material came from PBMCs or T cells enriched from blood (not recorded which). This receptor was identified in a man aged 18 to 30 with acute COVID-19. The CDR3 DNA is TGTGCCAGCAGCTTGGAAGGCGGCCAGACCACCGGGGAGCTGTTTTTT. Translating gives CASSLEGGQTTGELFF.